Listed below are T cell receptor beta chains from one sample, sequenced in a study of T cells in Graves' hyperthyroidism and ophthalmopathy. TCRdb passed the multiplex PCR reads through MiXCR, listing each CDR3 protein once. Among about 410,000 distinct CDR3 sequences, approximately 14% were seen once, and the ten largest hold roughly 13%. The sample comprised blood. These receptors were obtained from a man between 18 and 29 years old with Graves' ophthalmopathy. Both conserved end residues are part of each CDR3. D genes are given only for firm matches. Size values are once, few and many counts, or a class for expanded clones, and some rows have none.

v_call	clone_size	j_call	d_call	cdr3_aa	cdr3_nt
TRBV11-2	many	TRBJ1-4	-	CASSLGIQEKLFF	TGTGCCAGCAGCTTAGGTATACAGGAAAAACTGTTTTTT
TRBV5-6	many	TRBJ2-3	-	CASSLVLSDTQYF	TGTGCCAGCAGCTTGGTCCTCTCGGATACGCAGTATTTT
TRBV5-4	few	TRBJ1-4	-	CASSVSPGEKLFF	TGTGCCAGCAGCGTAAGCCCCGGTGAAAAACTGTTTTTT
TRBV5-5	many	TRBJ2-1	-	CASSLYVVHNEQFF	TGTGCCAGCAGCTTGTATGTTGTCCACAATGAGCAGTTCTTC
TRBV18	-	TRBJ1-1	-	CASSPPQRGAGLNTEAFF	TGTGCCAGCTCACCACCTCAAAGGGGCGCGGGTTTGAACACTGAAGCTTTCTTT
TRBV2	many	TRBJ2-2	-	CASKPTRSSNTGELFF	TGTGCCAGCAAACCTACTCGCTCTTCGAACACCGGGGAGCTGTTTTTT
TRBV11-3	-	TRBJ2-7	TRBD2	CASSTRLAGSSPYEQYF	TGTGCCAGCAGCACACGACTAGCGGGATCGTCTCCCTACGAGCAGTACTTC
TRBV7-8	many	TRBJ1-4	TRBD1	CASSTQTGQLFF	TGTGCCAGCAGCACCCAGACAGGGCAACTGTTTTTT
TRBV6-1	few	TRBJ1-5	-	CASTSGGLTRNQPQHF	TGTGCCAGCACCTCCGGGGGCCTCACCCGCAATCAGCCCCAGCATTTT
TRBV13	few	TRBJ2-2	TRBD2	CASLLAGGLDGELFF	TGTGCCAGCCTGTTAGCGGGGGGGCTCGACGGGGAGCTGTTTTTT
TRBV5-1	-	TRBJ1-2	-	CASSSRPAASQTNYGYTF	TGCGCCAGCAGCTCCCGCCCCGCAGCTTCCCAGACTAACTATGGCTACACCTTC